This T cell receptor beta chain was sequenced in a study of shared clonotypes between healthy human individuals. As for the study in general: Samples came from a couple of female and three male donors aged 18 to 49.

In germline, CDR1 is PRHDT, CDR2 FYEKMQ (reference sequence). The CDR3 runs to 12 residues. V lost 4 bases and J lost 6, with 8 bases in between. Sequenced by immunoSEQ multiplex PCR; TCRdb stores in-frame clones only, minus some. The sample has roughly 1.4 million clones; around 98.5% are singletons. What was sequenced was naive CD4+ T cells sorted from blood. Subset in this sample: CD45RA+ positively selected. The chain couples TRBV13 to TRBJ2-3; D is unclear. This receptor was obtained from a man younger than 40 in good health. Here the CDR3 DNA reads TGTGCCAGCAGCTCGACGGCTGATACGCAGTATTTT. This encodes CASSSTADTQYF.